This T cell receptor (beta chain) was found in a study of blood T cell repertoires in COVID-19. Sequencing used immunoSEQ multiplex PCR; TCRdb keeps in-frame clones, though not all of them. The sample carries some 29,000 clones, around 91% recorded once. The source material was peripheral blood. The TCR was taken from a man aged 65-85 years with active or convalescent COVID-19.

In nucleotides, the CDR3 is TGTGCCAGCAGCCCGACAGGGGCCACTGAAGCTTTCTTT. This translates into CASSPTGATEAFF. J is TRBJ1-1 and V is TRBV5-4; 8 bases map to TRBD1. Trimming took 4 bases from V and 4 from J; bases not matched to a gene: 3. The CDR3 length is 13 residues. From germline, CDR1 is SGHNT and CDR2 YYREEE (reference sequence).